These 3 T cell receptor beta chains were all obtained from the same sample, sequenced in a study of blood T cell repertoires in COVID-19. The protocol was immunoSEQ multiplex PCR, while the TCRdb copy is restricted to in-frame clones and leaves out a portion. The sample yields 130,000 or so clones, more than 85% seen once. Sequences were obtained from peripheral blood. These receptors all stem from a man in his 60s with COVID-19, enrolled during active disease.

The count of this clone is one. The chain joins TRBV2 to TRBJ1-2; D may be TRBD1 (5 bases). Germline loops: CDR1 SNHLY, CDR2 FYNNEI. This CDR3 comprises 15 residues. Trimming took 6 bases from V and 0 from J, leaving 14 bases between them. DNA for the CDR3: TGTGCCAGCAGGATTTCGGACACAACTAACTATGGCTACACCTTC. This sequence encodes CASRISDTTNYGYTF.

The gene calls are TRBV28 and TRBJ1-1; TRBD1 might be the D (5 bases). Trimming cost V 0 bases and J 8 bases, with 7 bases left between them. The CDR3 covers 12 residues. Germline V gene lookup returns CDR1 MDHEN and CDR2 SYDVKM. The CDR3 loop reads CASSLWGGEAFF. Here the CDR3 DNA reads TGTGCCAGCAGTTTATGGGGGGGGGAAGCTTTCTTT.

The chain recombines TRBV19 with TRBJ1-3, with D maybe TRBD1 (6 bases). This CDR3 region has 14 residues. Germline loops: CDR1 LNHDA, CDR2 SQIVND (reference sequence). Trimming cost V 5 bases and J 1 base, with 9 bases left between them. The CDR3 sequence: CASSLGASGNTIYF. CDR3 DNA sequence: TGTGCCAGTAGTTTGGGGGCGTCTGGAAACACCATATATTTT. The whole variable domain, remainder taken from reference TRBV19 and TRBJ1-3, is DGGITQSPKYLFRKEGQNVTLSCEQNLNHDAMYWYRQDPGQGLRLIYYSQIVNDFQKGDIAEGYSVSREKKESFPLTVTSAQKNPTAFYLCASSLGASGNTIYFGEGSWLTVV.